The 22 T cell receptor beta chains listed next were all sequenced from one sample in a study of cytomegalovirus exposure and HLA in healthy donors. PCR primers comprised 60 Vbeta and 13 Jbeta primers. Some clones are missing from TCRdb's copy, which holds only in-frame ones; the method was immunoSEQ multiplex PCR. The table has over 100,000 clones, around three quarters seen once; the top ten hold over 4%. What was sequenced was PBMCs. Receptors were obtained from a man aged 25 to 40 in good health and CMV-seropositive.

Comment on this clone: Other DNA sequences in the same sample also yield this CDR3. CDR3 DNA sequence: TGTGCCAGCAGTGAGGGCTGGCGAGAGACCCAGTACTTC. Amino acid sequence: CASSEGWRETQYF. The V and J genes are TRBV2 and TRBJ2-5; D remains ambiguous. Germline CDR1 reads SNHLY; CDR2 reads FYNNEI. The CDR3 contains 13 residues. Trimming pared 3 bases from V and 4 bases from J, leaving 9 bases between.

The chain has TRBV6-5 and TRBJ2-2, with D uncertain. The germline gives CDR1 MNHEY, CDR2 SVGAGI. Trimming pared 2 bases from V and 0 bases from J, leaving 7 bases between. The CDR3 covers 15 residues. The CDR3, as DNA: TGTGCCAGCAGTTACCGGGTGTCGAACACCGGGGAGCTGTTTTTT. Translated, it gives CASSYRVSNTGELFF.

The chain combines TRBV7-2 with TRBJ2-2, with 9 bases that match TRBD2. Trimming at V came to 8 bases and at J to 3 bases, leaving 7 bases not matched to a gene. CDR3 size: 15 residues. Germline V lookup: CDR1 SGHTA, CDR2 FQGNSA. The CDR3 spells CASAAASGDTGELFF. The CDR3 DNA is TGTGCCAGCGCGGCCGCTAGCGGGGACACCGGGGAGCTGTTTTTT.

The V gene is TRBV19, the J gene TRBJ2-5; 9 bases are shared with TRBD2. CDR1 is LNHDA, CDR2 SQIVND, per germline (reference sequence). CDR3 length: 15 amino acids. V dropped 1 base and J dropped 3; count of bases not matched to a gene: 3. The CDR3 coding sequence is TGTGCCAGTAGTATAGGGATAGCGGGGGAAGAGACCCAGTACTTC. It specifies CASSIGIAGEETQYF.

A word on this clone: One junction end does not reproduce the germline sequence, and a read error may be involved. The rearrangement joins TRBV28 to TRBJ1-2, with 10 bases that match TRBD1. Germline-derived CDR1 and CDR2 are MDHEN and SYDVKM. The CDR3 loop spans 13 amino acids. The CDR3 here is CASSSRTGGGYPF. The CDR3 DNA reads TGTGCCAGCAGTTCTCGGACAGGGGGAGGCTACCCCTTC.

This clone was counted only a few times. J is TRBJ1-1 and V is TRBV11-2; D not resolved. The CDR3 consists of 11 residues. The germline gives CDR1 SGHAT, CDR2 FQNNGV. Trimming left V 7 bases short and J 7 bases short, with 10 bases between. CDR3 nucleotides: TGTGCCAGCACCAACAGACGTGAAGCTTTCTTT. Protein product: CASTNRREAFF.

The chain recombines TRBV27 with TRBJ2-5; D is unresolved. Trimming left V 2 bases short and J 5 bases short, with 3 bases between. The CDR3 consists of 11 residues. Per germline, CDR1 MNHEY and CDR2 SMNVEV (reference sequence). The CDR3 DNA reads as TGTGCCAGCAGTTTAGGCGAGACCCAGTACTTC. This sequence encodes CASSLGETQYF.

The chain is built from TRBV7-9 and TRBJ2-5, with 7 bases lining up with TRBD1. V shed 5 bases, J shed 5 bases, and the junction held 8 bases outside the gene matches. The CDR3 has 14 amino acids. Per germline, CDR1 SEHNR and CDR2 FQNEAQ (reference sequence). The CDR3: CASSEQGFRETQYF. As DNA, the CDR3 is TGTGCCAGCAGCGAACAGGGGTTCCGGGAGACCCAGTACTTC.

CDR3 sequence: CASSVHRLNQPQHF. The CDR3 DNA is TGCGCCAGCAGTGTGCACAGGCTCAATCAGCCCCAGCATTTT. The chain links TRBV10-2 to TRBJ1-5; possible D gene TRBD1, 5 bases. This CDR3 contains 14 residues. CDR1 and CDR2 (germline): WSHSY, SAAADI. The V end was cut by 4 bases, the J end by 3 bases, with 10 bases between.

The chain links TRBV19 to TRBJ1-2; tentative D call: TRBD1 (6 bases). Germline-derived CDR1 and CDR2 are LNHDA and SQIVND (reference sequence). The CDR3 has 13 residues. The V end was cut by 7 bases, the J end by 5 bases, with 14 bases between. The CDR3 loop is CASNQQGGYGYTF. Written as DNA, the CDR3 is TGTGCCAGTAATCAACAGGGTGGATATGGCTACACCTTC.

The chain joins TRBV6-1 to TRBJ1-1; D is uncertain. Trimming shortened V by 7 bases and J by 3 bases, and 12 bases separated the two germline ends. In germline, CDR1 is MNHNS, CDR2 SASEGT. This CDR3 contains 13 residues. The CDR3 reads CASTPSPDTEAFF. In DNA form, the CDR3 reads TGTGCCAGCACTCCGTCCCCGGACACTGAAGCTTTCTTT.

The chain recombines TRBV4-1 with TRBJ2-7, with a possible D match to TRBD1 (6 bases). The CDR3 has 15 residues. Germline V gene data show CDR1 as MGHRA and CDR2 as YSYEKL. The V and J ends lost 0 bases and 2 bases respectively, with 11 bases between them. CDR3 loop: CASSQEPQGTYEQYF. As DNA, the CDR3 is TGCGCCAGCAGCCAAGAGCCGCAGGGGACCTACGAGCAGTACTTC.

The genes are TRBV19 and TRBJ1-1; D gene uncertain. The CDR3 contains 16 residues. CDR1 and CDR2 (germline): LNHDA, SQIVND (reference sequence). Trimming left V 5 bases short and J 4 bases short, with 20 bases between. CDR3 nucleotides: TGTGCCAGTAGTGCGAACGCACGGAGGAGTGGCACTGAAGCTTTCTTT. As protein: CASSANARRSGTEAFF. Full variable domain (missing parts from reference TRBV19 and TRBJ1-1): DGGITQSPKYLFRKEGQNVTLSCEQNLNHDAMYWYRQDPGQGLRLIYYSQIVNDFQKGDIAEGYSVSREKKESFPLTVTSAQKNPTAFYLCASSANARRSGTEAFFGQGTRLTVV.

This chain joins TRBV20-1 and TRBJ1-2; D might be TRBD1 (6 bases). Looked up from germline, CDR1 is DFQATT and CDR2 is SNEGSKA (reference sequence). This CDR3 has 11 amino acids. V was trimmed by 7 bases and J by 8 bases, leaving 14 bases between them. The CDR3 DNA reads TGCAGTGTCAGCGGCCAGGGGGGCTACACCTTC. Amino acids: CSVSGQGGYTF.

The chain links TRBV5-1 to TRBJ2-1; maybe TRBD1 (6 bases). CDR3 size: 13 residues. Trimming took off 8 bases at V and 2 bases at J, with 11 bases between the two ends. The V gene's germline CDR1 is SGHRS and CDR2 YFSETQ. The CDR3 bases are TGCGCCAGACAGGGCGGACCCTACAATGAGCAGTTCTTC. As protein: CARQGGPYNEQFF.

With respect to this clone: This sample includes further DNA sequences coding for the same CDR3. The chain combines TRBV28 with TRBJ1-6; the D is unclear. This CDR3 spans 14 amino acids. CDR1 is MDHEN and CDR2 is SYDVKM in the germline V gene. V shed 7 bases and J shed 7 bases, with 14 bases lying between them. CDR3 sequence (DNA): TGTGCCAGCACCCCAGGAGGGAACAATTCACCCCTCCACTTT. Translation: CASTPGGNNSPLHF.

V usage is TRBV7-2 and J usage is TRBJ2-1; perhaps TRBD2 as D (5 bases). V lost 5 bases, J lost 0 bases, and 14 bases lay in between. This CDR3 contains 16 residues. Germline assignment: CDR1 SGHTA and CDR2 FQGNSA. CDR3 DNA sequence: TGTGCCAGCAGCAGAAGCGGATCCAGCTCCTACAATGAGCAGTTCTTC. Residues: CASSRSGSSSYNEQFF.

The chain combines TRBV2 with TRBJ1-6; D possibly corresponds to TRBD1 (6 bases). V lost 5 bases and J lost 4, with 18 bases in between. This CDR3 spans 17 amino acids. Germline assignment: CDR1 SNHLY and CDR2 FYNNEI. The CDR3 DNA sequence: TGTGCCAGCAGTCCCGGACTGGGGACACGATATAATTCACCCCTCCACTTT. Translating gives CASSPGLGTRYNSPLHF.

The J gene is TRBJ1-2, the V gene TRBV19, with D tentatively TRBD1 (5 bases). CDR3 length equals 15 residues. Trimming took 0 bases from V and 4 from J, leaving 12 bases between them. Looked up from germline, CDR1 is LNHDA and CDR2 is SQIVND (reference sequence). This CDR3 reads CASSIEVQGFYGYTF. DNA of the CDR3: TGTGCCAGTAGTATAGAAGTGCAGGGTTTCTATGGCTACACCTTC.

This clone was seen a single time. The J gene is TRBJ1-2, the V gene TRBV6-1, with D maybe TRBD1 (5 bases). Germline V gene sequence: CDR1 MNHNS, CDR2 SASEGT. Trimming removed 7 bases at V and 5 bases at J, with 20 bases between. This CDR3 contains 15 residues. CDR3 coding DNA: TGTGCCAGCATCCAGGGAAGTGAGTCGGCATATGGCTACACCTTC. Its translation: CASIQGSESAYGYTF.

In its sample, this clone was seen a few times. The chain recombines TRBV13 with TRBJ2-2; D remains unclear. Trimming shortened V by 4 bases and J by 4 bases, and 13 bases separated the two germline ends. This CDR3 is 15 amino acids long. The germline CDR1 and CDR2 sequences are PRHDT and FYEKMQ (reference sequence). This chain's CDR3 is CASSSSGSSTGELFF. CDR3 nucleotide sequence: TGTGCCAGCAGCTCCTCCGGGTCTAGCACCGGGGAGCTGTTTTTT.

The chain employs TRBV4-3 and TRBJ1-2, with 9 bases that match TRBD1. Germline-derived CDR1 and CDR2 are LGHNA and YSLEER. The CDR3 consists of 15 residues. Trimming removed 1 base from V and 4 bases from J; junction bases left unmatched: 4. The CDR3 loop is CASSQATGGGYGYTF. CDR3 nucleotides: TGCGCCAGCAGCCAAGCGACAGGGGGGGGCTATGGCTACACCTTC.